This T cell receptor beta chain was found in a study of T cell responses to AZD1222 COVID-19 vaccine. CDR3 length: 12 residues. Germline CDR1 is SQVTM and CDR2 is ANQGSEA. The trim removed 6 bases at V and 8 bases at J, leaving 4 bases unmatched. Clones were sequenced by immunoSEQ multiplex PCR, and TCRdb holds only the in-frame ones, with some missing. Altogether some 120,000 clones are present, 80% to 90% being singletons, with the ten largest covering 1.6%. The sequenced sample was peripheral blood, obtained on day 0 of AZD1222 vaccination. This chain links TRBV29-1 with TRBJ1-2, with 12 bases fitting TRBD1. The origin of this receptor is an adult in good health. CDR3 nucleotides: TGCAGCGTCGTCGGGACAGGGGGCGGCTACACCTTC. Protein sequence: CSVVGTGGGYTF.